The TCR beta chain under discussion was sequenced for a study of low-dose radiotherapy and immunotherapy resistance in tumors. In the study overall: Cohort 1 was given 0.5 Gy fractions every 2 weeks, 6.5 Gy in total. A total of 13 Gy over 26 weeks was given to Cohort 2 as 1 Gy per fraction every two weeks. At a dose of 200 mg/m2, intravenous cyclophosphamide was given every two weeks, one day before radiation and immunotherapy.

Ten or more counts support this clonotype. Sample time point: before trial treatment. Inclusion covered patients whose advanced solid tumors lacked tumor-infiltrating lymphocytes. This CDR3 comprises 14 residues. The V and J ends lost 0 bases and 3 bases respectively, with 9 bases between them. TRAV- and TRBV-specific primers, spanning alpha and beta chains, primed first-strand cDNA. The TCRs were subjected to amplification over approximately 20 PCR cycles employing a constant-region primer in conjunction with a V-primer adapter. MiXCR, run by TCRdb on the reads, gives a single entry per CDR3 protein. The table has about 71,000 distinct CDR3 sequences, around 29% seen once; the top ten hold more than 9.5%.

The receptor comes from a female donor with ovarian cancer. This sequence joins TRBV23-1 and TRBJ2-7; no firm D call. TRBV23-1 is designated an ORF whose function remains uncertain. The specimen comprised PBMCs, sampled before treatment. CDR3 bases: TGCGCCAGCAGTCAATCGATGGGCAGCTACGAGCAGTACTTC. It yields the protein CASSQSMGSYEQYF.